The entry below gives a single TCR beta chain sequence along with its context. The sample comes from a study of T cell responses to AZD1222 COVID-19 vaccine. CDR3 length: 13 amino acids. Germline assignment: CDR1 LNHDA and CDR2 SQIVND (reference sequence). Libraries were prepared by immunoSEQ multiplex PCR; TCRdb keeps only in-frame clonotypes and omits some of them. This table holds some 81,000 clones, about 86% found once. The source is an adult who received the AZD1222 COVID-19 vaccine. The rearrangement links TRBV19 to TRBJ1-1; unclear D gene. The source was peripheral blood, collected 28 days after the second AZD1222 dose. In DNA, the CDR3 is TGTGCTTTTTCCCGGACGGGGAACACTGAAGCTTTCTTT. It translates to CAFSRTGNTEAFF.